One sample yielded the 9 T cell receptor beta chains listed below, sequenced in a study of cytomegalovirus exposure and HLA in healthy donors. PCR involved 60 Vbeta and 13 Jbeta primers. Generated by immunoSEQ multiplex PCR, the TCRdb table keeps only in-frame clones and is missing some. The sample lists some 100,000 clones; roughly 75% were seen once. Input material: PBMCs. The receptors here all came from a male donor in good health and CMV-seropositive.

The chain recombines TRBV4-3 with TRBJ2-5; tentatively, D is TRBD1 (6 bases). Judging by the DNA end, TRBJ2-7 fits better; the J call may be wrong. The CDR3 covers 13 residues. Germline lookup yields CDR1 LGHNA and CDR2 YSLEER. The CDR3 spells CASSHGQSYEQYF. As DNA, the CDR3 is TGCGCCAGCAGCCATGGACAGTCCTACGAGCAGTACTTC.

The chain carries TRBV6-5 and TRBJ2-7, with a possible D match to TRBD1 (5 bases). The CDR3 sequence is 13 residues long. V was trimmed by 5 bases and J by 3 bases, leaving 11 bases between them. CDR1 MNHEY and CDR2 SVGAGI come from the germline V gene. Here the CDR3 reads CASSIRGNYEQYF. The CDR3 DNA follows: TGTGCCAGCAGTATAAGGGGCAACTACGAGCAGTACTTC.

J is TRBJ2-2 and V is TRBV4-1, with D unresolved. Germline V gene sequence: CDR1 MGHRA, CDR2 YSYEKL. Deletions cut 4 bases from V and 3 bases from J, with 3 bases between. The CDR3 has 12 amino acids. CDR3 nucleotides: TGCGCCAGCAGCCCTTACACCGGGGAGCTGTTTTTT. Its protein product is CASSPYTGELFF.

The gene calls are TRBV7-6 and TRBJ2-7; maybe TRBD1 (5 bases). This CDR3 has 15 residues. Trimming stripped 5 bases from V and 3 bases from J, with 17 bases between. Germline V lookup: CDR1 SGHVS, CDR2 FNYEAQ. This CDR3 reads CASSPVDSRDYEQYF. CDR3 nucleotides: TGTGCCAGCAGCCCAGTTGATTCCAGGGACTACGAGCAGTACTTC.

This clone was seen only a few times. The rearrangement uses TRBV7-8 and TRBJ1-2; perhaps TRBD1 as D (6 bases). CDR3 length equals 15 residues. The V and J ends lost 1 base and 3 bases respectively, with 12 bases between them. Germline CDR1 and CDR2: SGHVS and FQNEAQ. The CDR3 protein is CASSLGARGDYGYTF. The CDR3 coding sequence is TGTGCCAGCAGCTTAGGTGCCAGGGGAGACTATGGCTACACCTTC.

This rearrangement joins TRBV4-2 to TRBJ1-2; 11 nucleotides line up with TRBD1. Looked up from germline, CDR1 is LGHNA and CDR2 is YNFKEQ. J gave up 2 bases and V 1 base, and 3 bases lay outside the gene matches. The CDR3 is 16 amino acids. The CDR3 loop is CASSQGGTGGNYGYTF. CDR3 DNA sequence: TGTGCCAGCAGCCAAGGTGGGACAGGGGGAAACTATGGCTACACCTTC.

The chain uses TRBV7-6 and TRBJ2-1; 7 bases agree with TRBD2. The germline gives CDR1 SGHVS, CDR2 FNYEAQ. After removal of 3 bases from V and 4 bases from J, the junction contained 3 bases not matched to a gene. CDR3 length equals 14 residues. DNA for the CDR3: TGTGCCAGCAGCTTCCCGGGACTATACAATGAGCAGTTCTTC. It translates to CASSFPGLYNEQFF. Full variable domain (remainder filled in from reference TRBV7-6 and TRBJ2-1): GAGVSQSPRYKVTKRGQDVALRCDPISGHVSLYWYRQALGQGPEFLTYFNYEAQQDKSGLPNDRFSAERPEGSISTLTIQRTEQRDSAMYRCASSFPGLYNEQFFGPGTRLTVL.

The gene calls are TRBV4-2 and TRBJ2-1; TRBD2 matches 10 bases. The V segment lost 2 bases and the J segment 5 bases; nucleotides outside the gene matches: 3. Looked up from germline, CDR1 is LGHNA and CDR2 is YNFKEQ. This CDR3 contains 15 residues. CDR3 sequence (DNA): TGTGCCAGCAGCCAAAGCGGGGGGGCCCACAATGAGCAGTTCTTC. This codes for CASSQSGGAHNEQFF.

J is TRBJ2-5 and V is TRBV2, with a possible D match to TRBD2 (5 bases). The germline V gene has CDR1 SNHLY and CDR2 FYNNEI. V was cut by 3 bases and J by 1 base, with 9 bases left in between. This CDR3 region has 14 residues. CDR3 in amino acids: CASSDEAVQETQYF. CDR3 nucleotide sequence: TGTGCCAGCAGTGACGAAGCGGTCCAAGAGACCCAGTACTTC.